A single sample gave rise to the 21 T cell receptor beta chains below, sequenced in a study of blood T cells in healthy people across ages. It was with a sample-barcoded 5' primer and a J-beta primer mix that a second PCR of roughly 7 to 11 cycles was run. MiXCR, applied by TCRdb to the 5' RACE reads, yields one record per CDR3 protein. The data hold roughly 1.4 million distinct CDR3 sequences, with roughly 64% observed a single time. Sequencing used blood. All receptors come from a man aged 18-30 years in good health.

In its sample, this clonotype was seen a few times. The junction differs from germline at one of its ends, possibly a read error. In nucleotides, the CDR3 is TGTGCTAGCAGCCAGCGTCTGGGAACCGGGGAGCTGTTTTTT. Its translation is CASSQRLGTGELFF. The chain links TRBV7-7 to TRBJ2-2; no firm D call. In germline, CDR1 is SSHAT, CDR2 FNYEAQ (reference sequence). The CDR3 spans 14 residues.

CDR3 sequence reads: CASSTGRGAGGLADTQYF. CDR3 bases: TGTGCCAGCAGCACTGGAAGGGGGGCGGGAGGTTTGGCAGATACGCAGTATTTT. The genes are TRBV11-2 and TRBJ2-3, with 8 bases matching TRBD2. The CDR3 contains 18 residues. After removal of 5 bases from V and 4 bases from J, the junction contained 17 bases not matched to a gene. Germline CDR1 and CDR2: SGHAT and FQNNGV.

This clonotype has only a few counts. CDR3 amino acids: CASRLAPDTQYF. CDR3 nucleotide sequence: TGTGCCAGCCGACTAGCTCCGGATACGCAGTATTTT. The chain couples TRBV27 to TRBJ2-3, with TRBD2 identical over 7 bases. V lost 8 bases and J lost 6; bases outside the gene matches: 5. CDR3 length equals 12 residues. The germline V gene has CDR1 MNHEY and CDR2 SMNVEV (reference sequence).

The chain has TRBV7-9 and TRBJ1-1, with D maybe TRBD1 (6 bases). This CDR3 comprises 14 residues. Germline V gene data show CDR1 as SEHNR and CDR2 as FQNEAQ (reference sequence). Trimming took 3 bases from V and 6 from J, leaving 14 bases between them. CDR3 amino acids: CASSFPEQGSEAFF. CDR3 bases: TGTGCCAGCAGCTTTCCGGAACAGGGCTCTGAAGCTTTCTTT.

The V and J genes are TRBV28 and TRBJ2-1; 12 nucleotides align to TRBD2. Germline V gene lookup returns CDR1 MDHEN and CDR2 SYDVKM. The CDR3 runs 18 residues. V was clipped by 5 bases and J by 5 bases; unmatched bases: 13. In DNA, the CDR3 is TGTGCCAGCAGTCGACCTAGCGGGAGGGCTAGGGGGGACAATGAGCAGTTCTTC. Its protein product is CASSRPSGRARGDNEQFF.

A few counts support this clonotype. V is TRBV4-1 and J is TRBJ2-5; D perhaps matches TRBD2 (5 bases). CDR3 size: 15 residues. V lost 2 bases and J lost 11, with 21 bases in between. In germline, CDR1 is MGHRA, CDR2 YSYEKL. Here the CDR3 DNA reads TGCGCCAGCAGCCAATCTTCAGGAGGCGAAGTAGAGCAGTACTTC. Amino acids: CASSQSSGGEVEQYF.

In DNA form, the CDR3 reads TGTGCCAGCAGTTACAGGGCTAGCGGACACTCATACAATGAGCAGTTCTTC. Its protein is CASSYRASGHSYNEQFF. The gene calls are TRBV6-2 or TRBV6-3 and TRBJ2-1; TRBD2 agrees at 7 bases. The germline CDR1 and CDR2 sequences are MNHEY and SVGEGT. CDR3 length: 17 residues. V lost 2 bases, J lost 4 bases, and 11 bases stayed unmatched.

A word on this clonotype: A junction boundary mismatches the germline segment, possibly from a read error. CDR3 protein: CANSLGTSDHEQYF. CDR3 DNA: TGCGCCAACAGCTTGGGGACTAGCGACCACGAGCAGTACTTC. This sequence joins TRBV5-1 and TRBJ2-5; 10 bases line up with TRBD2. Near its end, the DNA agrees better with TRBJ2-7, so the J call may be wrong. Germline CDR1 is SGHRS and CDR2 is YFSETQ. The CDR3 is made up of 14 amino acids.

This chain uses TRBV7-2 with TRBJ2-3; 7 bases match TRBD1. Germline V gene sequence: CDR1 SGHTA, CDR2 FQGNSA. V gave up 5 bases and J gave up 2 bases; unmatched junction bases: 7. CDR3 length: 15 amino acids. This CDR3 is CASSRQGADTDTQYF. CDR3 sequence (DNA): TGTGCCAGCAGCCGACAGGGTGCGGACACAGATACGCAGTATTTT.

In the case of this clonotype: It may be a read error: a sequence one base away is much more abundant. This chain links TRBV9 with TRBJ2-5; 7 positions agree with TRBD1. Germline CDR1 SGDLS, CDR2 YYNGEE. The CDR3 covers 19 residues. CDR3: CARSVVRMGPGTACETQYF. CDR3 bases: TGTGCCCGCAGCGTAGTACGGATGGGACCCGGGACAGCTTGTGAGACCCAGTACTTC.

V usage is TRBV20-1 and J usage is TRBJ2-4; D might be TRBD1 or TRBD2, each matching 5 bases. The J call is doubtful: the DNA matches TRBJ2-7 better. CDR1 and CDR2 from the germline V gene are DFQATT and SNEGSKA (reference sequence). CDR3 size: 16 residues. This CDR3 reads CSARDKAGTYSYEQYF. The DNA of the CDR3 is TGCAGTGCTAGAGATAAGGCCGGGACCTACTCCTACGAGCAGTACTTC.

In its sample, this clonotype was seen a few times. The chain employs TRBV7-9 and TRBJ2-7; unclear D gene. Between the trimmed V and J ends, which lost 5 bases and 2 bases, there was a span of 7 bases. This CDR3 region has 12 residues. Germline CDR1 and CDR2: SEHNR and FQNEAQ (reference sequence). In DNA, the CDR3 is TGTGCCAGCAGCCACGGCGCCTACGAGCAGTACTTC. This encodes CASSHGAYEQYF.

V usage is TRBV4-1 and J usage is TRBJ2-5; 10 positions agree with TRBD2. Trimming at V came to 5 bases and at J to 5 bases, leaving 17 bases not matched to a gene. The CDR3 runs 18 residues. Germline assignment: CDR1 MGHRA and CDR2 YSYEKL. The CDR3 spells CASSSRNLLAGVPETQYF. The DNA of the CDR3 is TGCGCCAGCAGCTCGCGGAATCTCCTAGCGGGAGTGCCGGAGACCCAGTACTTC.

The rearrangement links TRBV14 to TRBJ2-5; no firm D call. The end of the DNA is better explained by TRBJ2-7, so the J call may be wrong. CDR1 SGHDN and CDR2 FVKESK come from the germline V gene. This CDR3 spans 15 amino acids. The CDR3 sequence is CASSQERPPYGEQYF. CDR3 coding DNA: TGTGCCAGCAGCCAAGAGCGTCCACCCTACGGCGAGCAGTACTTC.

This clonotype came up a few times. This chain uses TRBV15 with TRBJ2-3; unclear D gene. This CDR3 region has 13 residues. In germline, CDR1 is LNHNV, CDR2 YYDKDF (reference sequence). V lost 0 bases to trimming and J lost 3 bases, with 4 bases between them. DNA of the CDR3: TGTGCCACCAGCAGAGATCATACAGATACGCAGTATTTT. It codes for CATSRDHTDTQYF.

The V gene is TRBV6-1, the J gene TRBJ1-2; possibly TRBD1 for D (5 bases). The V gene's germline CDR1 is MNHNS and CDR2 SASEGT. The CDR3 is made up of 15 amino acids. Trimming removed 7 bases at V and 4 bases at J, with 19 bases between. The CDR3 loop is CASTQRRGQGYGYTF. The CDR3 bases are TGTGCCAGCACCCAGAGGAGGGGCCAAGGCTATGGCTACACCTTC.

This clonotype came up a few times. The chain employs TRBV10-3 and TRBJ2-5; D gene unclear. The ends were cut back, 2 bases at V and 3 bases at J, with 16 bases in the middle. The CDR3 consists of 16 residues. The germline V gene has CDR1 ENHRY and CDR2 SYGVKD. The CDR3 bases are TGTGCCATCAGTGAGAGCGAGGTAGCTATGGAAGAGACCCAGTACTTC. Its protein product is CAISESEVAMEETQYF.

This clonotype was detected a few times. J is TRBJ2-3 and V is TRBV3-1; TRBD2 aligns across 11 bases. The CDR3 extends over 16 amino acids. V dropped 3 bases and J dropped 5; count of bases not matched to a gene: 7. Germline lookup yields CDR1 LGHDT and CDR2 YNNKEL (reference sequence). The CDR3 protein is CASSHPLAGVQDTQYF. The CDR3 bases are TGTGCCAGCAGCCATCCACTAGCGGGAGTTCAAGATACGCAGTATTTT.

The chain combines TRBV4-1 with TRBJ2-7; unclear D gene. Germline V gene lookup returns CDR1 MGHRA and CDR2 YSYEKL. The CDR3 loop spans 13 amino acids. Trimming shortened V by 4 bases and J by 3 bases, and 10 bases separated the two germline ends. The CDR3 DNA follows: TGCGCCAGCAGCCCCAACACAGACTACGAGCAGTACTTC. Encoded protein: CASSPNTDYEQYF.

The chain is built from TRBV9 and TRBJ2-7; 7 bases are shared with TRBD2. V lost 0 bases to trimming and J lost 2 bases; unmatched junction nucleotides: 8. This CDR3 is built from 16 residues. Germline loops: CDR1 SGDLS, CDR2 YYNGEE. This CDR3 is CASSVAAASGPYEQYF. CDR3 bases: TGTGCCAGCAGCGTAGCGGCGGCTAGCGGACCCTACGAGCAGTACTTC.

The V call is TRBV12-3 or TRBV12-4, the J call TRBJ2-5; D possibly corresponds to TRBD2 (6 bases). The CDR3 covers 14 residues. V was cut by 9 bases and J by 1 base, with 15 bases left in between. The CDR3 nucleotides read TGTGCCAGTTTGGGACTCCCATCCCAAGAGACCCAGTACTTC. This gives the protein CASLGLPSQETQYF.